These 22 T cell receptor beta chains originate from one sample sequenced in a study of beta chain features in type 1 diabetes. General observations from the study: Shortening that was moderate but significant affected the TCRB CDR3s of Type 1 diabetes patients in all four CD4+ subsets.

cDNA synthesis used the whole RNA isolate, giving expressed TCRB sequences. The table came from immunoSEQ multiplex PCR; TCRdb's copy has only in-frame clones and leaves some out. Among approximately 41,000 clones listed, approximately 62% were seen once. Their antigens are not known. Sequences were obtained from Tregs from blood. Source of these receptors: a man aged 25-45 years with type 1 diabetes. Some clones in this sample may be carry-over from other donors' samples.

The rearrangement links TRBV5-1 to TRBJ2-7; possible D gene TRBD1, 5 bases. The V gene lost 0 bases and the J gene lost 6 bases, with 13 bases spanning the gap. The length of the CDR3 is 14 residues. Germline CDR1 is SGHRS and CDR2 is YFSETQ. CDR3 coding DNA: TGCGCCAGCAGCTTGGGTCATCTAGGGGCCGAGCAGTACTTC. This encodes CASSLGHLGAEQYF.

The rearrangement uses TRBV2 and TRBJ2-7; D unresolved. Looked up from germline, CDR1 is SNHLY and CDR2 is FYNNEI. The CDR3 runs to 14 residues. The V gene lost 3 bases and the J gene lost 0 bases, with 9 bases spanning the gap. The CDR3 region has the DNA TGTGCCAGCAGTGATGAGGTGAGCTCCTACGAGCAGTACTTC. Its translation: CASSDEVSSYEQYF.

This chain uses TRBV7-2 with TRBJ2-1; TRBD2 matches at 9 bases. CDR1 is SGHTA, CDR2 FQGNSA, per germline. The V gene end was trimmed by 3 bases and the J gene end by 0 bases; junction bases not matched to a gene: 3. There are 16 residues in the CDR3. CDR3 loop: CASSFLAGTSYNEQFF. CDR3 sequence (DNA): TGTGCCAGCAGCTTCCTAGCGGGGACCTCCTACAATGAGCAGTTCTTC.

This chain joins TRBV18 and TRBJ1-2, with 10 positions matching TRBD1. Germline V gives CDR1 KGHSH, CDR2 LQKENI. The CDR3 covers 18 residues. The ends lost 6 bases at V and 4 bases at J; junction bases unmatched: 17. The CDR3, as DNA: TGTGCCAGCTCCCACACTGGGACAGGGGCTGAAGTGGTCTATGGCTACACCTTC. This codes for CASSHTGTGAEVVYGYTF.

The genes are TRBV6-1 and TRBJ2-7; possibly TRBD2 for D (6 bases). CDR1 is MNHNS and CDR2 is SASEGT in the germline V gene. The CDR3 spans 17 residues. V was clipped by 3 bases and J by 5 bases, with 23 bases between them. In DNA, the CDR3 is TGTGCCAGCAGTGACGGGACTTTTAAATTCCTCGTCCACGAGCAGTACTTC. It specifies CASSDGTFKFLVHEQYF.

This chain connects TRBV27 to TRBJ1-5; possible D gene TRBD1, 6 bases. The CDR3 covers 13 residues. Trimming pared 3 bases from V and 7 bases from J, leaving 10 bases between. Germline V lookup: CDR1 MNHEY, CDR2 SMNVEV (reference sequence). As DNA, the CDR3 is TGTGCCAGCAGTTTTACAGGGCGGCAGCCCCAGCATTTT. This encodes CASSFTGRQPQHF.

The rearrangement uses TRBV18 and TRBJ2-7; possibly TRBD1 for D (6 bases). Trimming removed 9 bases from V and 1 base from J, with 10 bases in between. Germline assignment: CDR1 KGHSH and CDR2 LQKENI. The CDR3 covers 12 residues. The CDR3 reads CARFTGSYEQYF. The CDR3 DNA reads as TGTGCCAGATTTACAGGGTCCTACGAGCAGTACTTC.

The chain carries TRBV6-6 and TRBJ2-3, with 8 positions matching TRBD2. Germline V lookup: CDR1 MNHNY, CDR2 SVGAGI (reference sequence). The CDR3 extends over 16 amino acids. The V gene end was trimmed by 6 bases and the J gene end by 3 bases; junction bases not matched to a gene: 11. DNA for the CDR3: TGTGCCAGCAGCCGTGGATGGCGGGGGGCGACAGATACGCAGTATTTT. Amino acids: CASSRGWRGATDTQYF.

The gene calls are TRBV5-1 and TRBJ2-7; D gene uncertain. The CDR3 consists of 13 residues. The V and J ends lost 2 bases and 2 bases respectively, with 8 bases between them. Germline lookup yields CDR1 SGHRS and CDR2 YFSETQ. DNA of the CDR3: TGCGCCAGCAGCTTTACACCAACCTACGAGCAGTACTTC. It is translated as CASSFTPTYEQYF.

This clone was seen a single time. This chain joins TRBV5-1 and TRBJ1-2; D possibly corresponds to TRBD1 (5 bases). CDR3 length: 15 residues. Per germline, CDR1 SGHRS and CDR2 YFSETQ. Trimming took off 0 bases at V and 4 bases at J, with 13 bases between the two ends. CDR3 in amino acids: CASSLGADRTYGYTF. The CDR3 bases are TGCGCCAGCAGCTTGGGGGCTGACAGAACCTATGGCTACACCTTC. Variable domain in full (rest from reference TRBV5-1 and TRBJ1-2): KAGVTQTPRYLIKTRGQQVTLSCSPISGHRSVSWYQQTPGQGLQFLFEYFSETQRNKGNFPGRFSGRQFSNSRSEMNVSTLELGDSALYLCASSLGADRTYGYTFGSGTRLTVV.

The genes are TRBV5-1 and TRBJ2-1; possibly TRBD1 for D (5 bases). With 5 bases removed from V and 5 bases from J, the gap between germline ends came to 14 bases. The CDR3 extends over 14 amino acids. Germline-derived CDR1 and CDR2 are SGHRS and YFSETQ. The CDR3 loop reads CASRKDMENNEQFF. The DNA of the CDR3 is TGCGCCAGCAGGAAGGACATGGAAAACAATGAGCAGTTCTTC.

CDR3 in DNA: TGCGCCAGCAGCGCCCCGGGACTCTCCTACGAGCAGTACTTC. It encodes CASSAPGLSYEQYF. The rearrangement links TRBV5-1 to TRBJ2-7, with TRBD2 as a possible D gene (6 bases). Trimming removed 4 bases from V and 0 bases from J, with 11 bases in between. Germline lookup yields CDR1 SGHRS and CDR2 YFSETQ. This CDR3 region has 14 residues.

In nucleotides, the CDR3 is TGTGCCACCAGCAGGGACAACTCCTACGAGCAGTACTTC. Its protein product is CATSRDNSYEQYF. This chain uses TRBV15 with TRBJ2-7; possibly TRBD1 for D (5 bases). The germline V and J ends were trimmed by 3 bases and 0 bases, with 6 bases remaining between them. CDR1 and CDR2 (germline): LNHNV, YYDKDF (reference sequence). The CDR3 sequence is 13 residues long.

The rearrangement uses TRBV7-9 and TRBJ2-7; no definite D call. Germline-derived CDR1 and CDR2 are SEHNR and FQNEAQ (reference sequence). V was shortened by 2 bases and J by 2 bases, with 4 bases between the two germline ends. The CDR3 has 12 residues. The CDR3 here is CASSLSAYEQYF. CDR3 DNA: TGTGCCAGCAGCTTATCAGCCTACGAGCAGTACTTC.

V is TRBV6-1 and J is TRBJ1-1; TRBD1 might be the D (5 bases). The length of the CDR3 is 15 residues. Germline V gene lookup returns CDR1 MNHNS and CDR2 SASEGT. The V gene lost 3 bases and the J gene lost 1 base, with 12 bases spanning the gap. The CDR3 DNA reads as TGTGCCAGCAGTGAGGGGGGAGGGTGGAACACTGAAGCTTTCTTT. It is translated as CASSEGGGWNTEAFF.

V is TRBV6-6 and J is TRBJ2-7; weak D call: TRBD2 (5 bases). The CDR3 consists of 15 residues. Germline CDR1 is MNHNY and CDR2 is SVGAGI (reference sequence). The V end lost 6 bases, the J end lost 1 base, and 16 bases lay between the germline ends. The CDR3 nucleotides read TGTGCCAGCAGCCCCTTCCGGGGTAGGTCCTACGAGCAGTACTTC. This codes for CASSPFRGRSYEQYF.

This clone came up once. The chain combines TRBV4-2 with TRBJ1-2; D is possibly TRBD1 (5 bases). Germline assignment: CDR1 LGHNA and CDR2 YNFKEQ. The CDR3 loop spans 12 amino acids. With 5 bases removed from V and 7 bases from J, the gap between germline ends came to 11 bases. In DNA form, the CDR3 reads TGTGCCAGCAGCAACCAAAGGGGTGGCTACACCTTC. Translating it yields CASSNQRGGYTF.

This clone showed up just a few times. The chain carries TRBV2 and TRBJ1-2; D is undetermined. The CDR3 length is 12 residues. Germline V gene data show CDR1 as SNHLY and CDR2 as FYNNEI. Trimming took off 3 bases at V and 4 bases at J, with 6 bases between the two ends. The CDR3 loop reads CASSDQIYGYTF. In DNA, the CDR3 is TGTGCCAGCAGTGACCAAATCTATGGCTACACCTTC.

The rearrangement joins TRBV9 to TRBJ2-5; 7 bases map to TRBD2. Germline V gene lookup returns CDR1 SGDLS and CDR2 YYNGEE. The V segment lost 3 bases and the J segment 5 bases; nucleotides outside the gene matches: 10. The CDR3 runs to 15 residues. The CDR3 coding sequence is TGTGCCAGCAGCGCCACTGGTTGGGGGGGGGAGACCCAGTACTTC. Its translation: CASSATGWGGETQYF.

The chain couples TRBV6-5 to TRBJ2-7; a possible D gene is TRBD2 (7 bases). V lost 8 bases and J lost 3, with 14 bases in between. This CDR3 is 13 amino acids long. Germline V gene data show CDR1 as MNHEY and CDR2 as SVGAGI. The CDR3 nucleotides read TGTGCCAGCGGCAAAAGGGGGGGCTACGAGCAGTACTTC. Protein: CASGKRGGYEQYF.

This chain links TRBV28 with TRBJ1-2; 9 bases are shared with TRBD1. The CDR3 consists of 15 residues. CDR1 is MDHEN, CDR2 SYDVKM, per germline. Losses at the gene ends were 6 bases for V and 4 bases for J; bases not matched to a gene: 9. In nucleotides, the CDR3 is TGTGCCAGCAGCGCCGGGACAGGGATTGTCTATGGCTACACCTTC. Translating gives CASSAGTGIVYGYTF.

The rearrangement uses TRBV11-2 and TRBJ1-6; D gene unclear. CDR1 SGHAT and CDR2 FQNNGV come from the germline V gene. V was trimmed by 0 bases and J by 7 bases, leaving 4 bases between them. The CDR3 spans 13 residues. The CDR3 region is CASSLDVNSPLHF. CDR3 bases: TGTGCCAGCAGCTTAGACGTGAATTCACCCCTCCACTTT. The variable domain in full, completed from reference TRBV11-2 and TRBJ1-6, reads EAGVAQSPRYKIIEKRQSVAFWCNPISGHATLYWYQQILGQGPKLLIQFQNNGVVDDSQLPKDRFSAERLKGVDSTLKIQPAKLEDSAVYLCASSLDVNSPLHFGNGTRLTVT.